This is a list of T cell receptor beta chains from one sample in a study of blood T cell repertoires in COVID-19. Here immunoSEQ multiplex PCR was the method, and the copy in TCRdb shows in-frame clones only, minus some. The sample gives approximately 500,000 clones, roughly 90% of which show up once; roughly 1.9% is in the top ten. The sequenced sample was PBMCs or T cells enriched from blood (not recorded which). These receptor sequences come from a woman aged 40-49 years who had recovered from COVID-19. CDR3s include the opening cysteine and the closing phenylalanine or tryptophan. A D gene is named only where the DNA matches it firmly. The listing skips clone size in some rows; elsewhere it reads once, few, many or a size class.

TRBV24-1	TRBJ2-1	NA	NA	CATSGTARNEQFF	TGTGCCACCAGTGGGACAGCACGCAATGAGCAGTTCTTC
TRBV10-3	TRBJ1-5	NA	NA	CAISESFGLDSGQPQHF	TGTGCCATCAGTGAGTCGTTTGGTTTGGACAGCGGTCAGCCCCAGCATTTT
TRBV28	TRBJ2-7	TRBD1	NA	CASDRQGAYEQYF	TGTGCCAGCGACAGACAGGGGGCATACGAGCAGTACTTC
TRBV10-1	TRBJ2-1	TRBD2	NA	CASSEFPPYQTSGRANEQFF	TGCGCCAGCAGTGAGTTCCCCCCCTACCAAACTAGCGGGAGAGCCAATGAGCAGTTCTTC
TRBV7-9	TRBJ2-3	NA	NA	CASSLGVPTDTQYF	TGTGCCAGCAGCTTGGGCGTCCCCACAGATACGCAGTATTTT
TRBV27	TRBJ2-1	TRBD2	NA	CASSLGTSGDNEQFF	TGTGCCAGCAGTTTAGGGACTAGCGGGGACAATGAGCAGTTCTTC
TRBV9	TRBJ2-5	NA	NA	CASSVASNRETQYF	TGTGCCAGCAGCGTAGCTAGCAATCGGGAGACCCAGTACTTC
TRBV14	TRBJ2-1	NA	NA	CASSPGNYNEQFF	TGTGCCAGCAGCCCAGGAAACTACAATGAGCAGTTCTTC
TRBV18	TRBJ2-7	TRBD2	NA	CASSPGLAYEQYF	TGTGCCAGCTCACCCGGACTAGCTTACGAGCAGTACTTC
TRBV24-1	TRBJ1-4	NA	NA	CATSDGGQTGGKLFF	TGTGCCACCAGTGATGGGGGACAAACTGGGGGAAAACTGTTTTTT
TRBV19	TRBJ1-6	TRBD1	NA	CASQRGQGYNSPLHF	TGTGCCAGTCAGAGGGGACAGGGATATAATTCACCCCTCCACTTT
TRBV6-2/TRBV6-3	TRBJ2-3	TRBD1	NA	CASSIRQGLADTQYF	TGTGCCAGCAGTATCAGACAGGGTCTCGCAGATACGCAGTATTTT
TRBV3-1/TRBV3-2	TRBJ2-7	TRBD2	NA	CASSQMTGLAGAYEQYF	TGTGCCAGCAGCCAGATGACGGGACTAGCGGGGGCCTACGAGCAGTACTTC
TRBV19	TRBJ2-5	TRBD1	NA	CASRPYRTGEGETQYF	TGTGCCAGTAGGCCTTACCGGACAGGGGAGGGAGAGACCCAGTACTTC
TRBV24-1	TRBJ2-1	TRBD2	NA	CATSEASGRAHNEQFF	TGTGCCACCAGTGAGGCTAGCGGGAGGGCCCACAATGAGCAGTTCTTC
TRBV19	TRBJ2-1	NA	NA	CASSFPDNSYNEQFF	TGTGCCAGTAGCTTCCCGGACAACTCCTACAATGAGCAGTTCTTC
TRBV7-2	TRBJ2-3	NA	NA	CASSSLQSQRKSTDTQYF	TGTGCCAGCAGCTCCTTACAATCCCAGCGGAAAAGCACAGATACGCAGTATTTT
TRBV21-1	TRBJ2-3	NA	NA	CASSKPLGEKERDTQYF	TGTGCCAGCAGCAAACCCTTAGGGGAAAAAGAGAGAGATACGCAGTATTTT
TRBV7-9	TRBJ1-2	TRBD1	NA	CASSDSLKTGDYGYTF	TGTGCCAGCAGCGATTCTTTAAAGACAGGGGACTATGGCTACACCTTC
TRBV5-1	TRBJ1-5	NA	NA	CASSLMEYSNQPQHF	TGCGCCAGCAGCTTAATGGAGTATAGCAATCAGCCCCAGCATTTT
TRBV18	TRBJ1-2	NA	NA	CASGGQLSYGYTF	TGTGCCAGCGGTGGACAGCTCTCTTATGGCTACACCTTC
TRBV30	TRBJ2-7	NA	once	CAWSVLLVGEQYF	TGTGCCTGGAGTGTACTACTCGTCGGCGAGCAGTACTTC
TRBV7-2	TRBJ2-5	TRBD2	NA	CASSPGLAGVETQYF	TGTGCCAGCAGCCCGGGACTAGCGGGAGTAGAGACCCAGTACTTC
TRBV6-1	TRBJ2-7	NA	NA	CASSERVKTDEQYF	TGTGCCAGCAGTGAGCGCGTTAAAACGGACGAGCAGTACTTC
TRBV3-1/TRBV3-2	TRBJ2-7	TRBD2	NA	CASSRGLVKNEQYF	TGTGCCAGCAGCAGAGGACTAGTGAAAAACGAGCAGTACTTC
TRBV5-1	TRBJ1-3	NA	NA	CASSTGELDGNTIYF	TGCGCCAGCAGCACCGGGGAGTTAGATGGAAACACCATATATTTT
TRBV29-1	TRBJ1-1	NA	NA	CSASPRVYTEAFF	TGCAGCGCAAGTCCACGGGTCTACACTGAAGCTTTCTTT
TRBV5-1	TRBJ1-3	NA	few	CASGETWGDSGNTIYF	TGCGCCAGCGGAGAAACATGGGGGGACTCTGGAAACACCATATATTTT
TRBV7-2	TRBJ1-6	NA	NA	CASSLDPQRLGSPLHF	TGTGCCAGCAGCTTAGACCCACAGCGGTTGGGATCACCCCTCCACTTT
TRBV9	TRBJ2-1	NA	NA	CASSEQPLSRLVFF	TGTGCCAGCAGCGAACAGCCCCTATCCCGGTTGGTTTTCTTC
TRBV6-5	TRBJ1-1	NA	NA	CASSYSRRGGSEAFF	TGTGCCAGCAGTTACTCCCGTCGGGGGGGTTCTGAAGCTTTCTTT
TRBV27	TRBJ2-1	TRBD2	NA	CASSLSSGRVYNEQFF	TGTGCCAGCAGTTTATCCAGCGGGAGGGTCTACAATGAGCAGTTCTTC
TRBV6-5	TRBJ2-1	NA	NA	CASREGFSYNEQFF	TGTGCCAGCAGAGAGGGTTTCTCCTACAATGAGCAGTTCTTC
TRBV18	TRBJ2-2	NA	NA	CASRTLLGTLANTGELFF	TGTGCCAGCCGCACCTTACTAGGCACCCTCGCGAACACCGGGGAGCTGTTTTTT
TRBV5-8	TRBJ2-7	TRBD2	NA	CASSLVPSGRSSYEQYF	TGTGCCAGCAGCTTGGTCCCTAGCGGCAGGAGCTCCTACGAGCAGTACTTC
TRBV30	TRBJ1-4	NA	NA	CAWSPGNEVKLFF	TGTGCCTGGAGTCCGGGGAACGAGGTAAAACTGTTTTTT
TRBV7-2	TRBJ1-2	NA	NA	CASSYREANYGYTF	TGTGCCAGCAGCTACAGGGAAGCTAACTATGGCTACACCTTC
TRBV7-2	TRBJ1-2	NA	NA	CASSLDLRQGGYTF	TGTGCCAGCAGCTTAGACTTGCGGCAGGGTGGCTACACCTTC
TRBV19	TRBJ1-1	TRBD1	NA	CASSLRQGLAEAFF	TGTGCCAGCTCCTTGAGACAGGGATTGGCTGAAGCTTTCTTT
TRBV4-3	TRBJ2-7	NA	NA	CASSQDPFYEQYF	TGCGCCAGCAGCCAAGATCCATTTTACGAGCAGTACTTC
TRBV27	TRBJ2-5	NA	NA	CASSQEGAETQYF	TGTGCCAGCAGTCAGGAGGGCGCGGAGACCCAGTACTTC
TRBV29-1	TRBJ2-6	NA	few	CSVSDSGANVLTF	TGCAGCGTTAGCGACTCTGGGGCCAACGTCCTGACTTTC
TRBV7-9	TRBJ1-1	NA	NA	CASSHGQSEAFF	TGTGCCAGCAGCCACGGACAGTCTGAAGCTTTCTTT
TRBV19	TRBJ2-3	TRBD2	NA	CASSIEVRRLADLEDTQYF	TGTGCCAGTAGTATAGAGGTGAGGAGGCTAGCGGACCTCGAAGATACGCAGTATTTT
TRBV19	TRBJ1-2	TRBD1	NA	CASTGSTGGTYGYTF	TGTGCCAGTACGGGGAGTACAGGGGGCACCTATGGCTACACCTTC
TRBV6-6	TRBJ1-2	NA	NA	CASSYYRDTPGYGYTF	TGTGCCAGCAGTTACTACCGCGATACCCCCGGGTATGGCTACACCTTC
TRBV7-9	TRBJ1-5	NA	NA	CASSLVGDQPQHF	TGTGCCAGCAGCTTGGTCGGGGATCAGCCCCAGCATTTT
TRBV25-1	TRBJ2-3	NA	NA	CASSDRLDMDTQYF	TGTGCCAGCAGTGATCGACTAGATATGGATACGCAGTATTTT
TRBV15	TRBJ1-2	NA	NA	CATSRRQATHGYTF	TGTGCCACCAGCCGGAGACAGGCCACCCATGGCTACACCTTC
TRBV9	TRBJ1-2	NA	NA	CASSVGGFRGYTF	TGTGCCAGCAGCGTAGGAGGGTTCAGGGGCTACACCTTC